What follows describes a single TCR beta chain. These data belong to a study of Ad26.COV2.S vaccination and SARS-CoV-2 variants. Treatment specified: about 20 received Ad26.COV2.S at low or high dose, single or two shots; about 5 received placebo; per-sample allocation not given. At day 63 after the first vaccine or placebo injection, samples were drawn. Germline V CDR1 and CDR2: SGHKS, YYEKEE (reference sequence). V shed 5 bases, J shed 4 bases, and the junction held 5 bases outside the gene matches. This CDR3 has 14 amino acids. TCRdb keeps only in-frame clones here, not all; method: immunoSEQ multiplex PCR. The sample has about 470,000 clones, 90% seen once; the top ten hold about 4.5%.

Here the sequenced sample was peripheral blood, taken in a trial of Ad26.COV2.S vaccine versus placebo. This chain connects TRBV5-5 to TRBJ2-5, with 10 nucleotides matching TRBD1. This TCR was sampled from a person aged 18-65 years who received the Ad26.COV2.S COVID-19 vaccine or a placebo. CDR3 loop: CASRTGTGVETQYF. DNA for the CDR3: TGTGCCAGCAGAACCGGGACAGGGGTAGAGACCCAGTACTTC.